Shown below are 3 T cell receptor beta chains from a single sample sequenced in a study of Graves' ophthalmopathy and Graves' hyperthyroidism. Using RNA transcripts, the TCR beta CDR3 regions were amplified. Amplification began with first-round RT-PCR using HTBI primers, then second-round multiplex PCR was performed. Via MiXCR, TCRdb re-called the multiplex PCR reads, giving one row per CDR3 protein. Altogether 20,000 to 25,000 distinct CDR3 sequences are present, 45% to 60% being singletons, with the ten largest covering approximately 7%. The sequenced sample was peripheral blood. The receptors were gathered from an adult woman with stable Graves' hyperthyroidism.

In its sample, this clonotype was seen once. CDR3: CASRANGSGYNEQFF. In DNA form, the CDR3 reads TGTGCCAGCAGGGCTAACGGGAGTGGCTACAATGAGCAGTTCTTC. The rearrangement uses TRBV2 and TRBJ2-1, with D tentatively TRBD2 (6 bases). V was clipped by 6 bases and J by 3 bases, with 15 bases between them. The V gene's germline CDR1 is SNHLY and CDR2 FYNNEI. The CDR3 sequence is 15 residues long. Complete variable domain (other parts from reference TRBV2 and TRBJ2-1): EPEVTQTPSHQVTQMGQEVILRCVPISNHLYFYWYRQILGQKVEFLVSFYNNEISEKSEIFDDQFSVERPDGSNFTLKIRSTKLEDSAMYFCASRANGSGYNEQFFGPGTRLTVL.

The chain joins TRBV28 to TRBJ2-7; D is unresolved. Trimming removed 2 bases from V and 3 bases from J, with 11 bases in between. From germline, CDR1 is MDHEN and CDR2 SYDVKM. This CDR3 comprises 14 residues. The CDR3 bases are TGTGCCAGCAGTTTAAGGACCAACAACTACGAGCAGTACTTC. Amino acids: CASSLRTNNYEQYF.

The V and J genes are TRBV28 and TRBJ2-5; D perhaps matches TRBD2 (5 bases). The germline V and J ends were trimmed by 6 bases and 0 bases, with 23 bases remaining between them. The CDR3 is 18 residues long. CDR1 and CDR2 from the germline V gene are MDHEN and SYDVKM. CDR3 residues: CASSPQGGGLTNQETQYF. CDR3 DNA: TGTGCCAGCAGCCCCCAAGGAGGCGGGCTCACTAACCAAGAGACCCAGTACTTC.